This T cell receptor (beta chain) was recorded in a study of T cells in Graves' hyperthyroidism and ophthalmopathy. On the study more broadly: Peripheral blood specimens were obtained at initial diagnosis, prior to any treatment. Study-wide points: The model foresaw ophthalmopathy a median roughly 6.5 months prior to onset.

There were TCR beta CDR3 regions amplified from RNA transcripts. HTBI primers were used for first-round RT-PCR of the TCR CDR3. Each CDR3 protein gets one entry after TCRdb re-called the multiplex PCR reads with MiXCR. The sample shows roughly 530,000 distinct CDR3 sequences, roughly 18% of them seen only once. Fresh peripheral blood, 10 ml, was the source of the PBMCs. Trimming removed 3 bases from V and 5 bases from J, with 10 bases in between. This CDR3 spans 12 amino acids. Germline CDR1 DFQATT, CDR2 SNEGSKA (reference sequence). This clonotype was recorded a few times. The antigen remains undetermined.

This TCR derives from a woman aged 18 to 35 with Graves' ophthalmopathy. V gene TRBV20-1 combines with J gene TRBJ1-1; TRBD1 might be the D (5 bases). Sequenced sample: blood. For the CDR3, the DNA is TGCAGTGCTAGGTTTGGGGGAACTGAAGCTTTCTTT. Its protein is CSARFGGTEAFF.